This record looks at one T cell receptor (beta chain) sequence and its context. Libraries were prepared by immunoSEQ multiplex PCR; TCRdb keeps only in-frame clonotypes and omits some of them. Of nearly 250,000 clones in the sample, 70% to 85% were seen once. The record originates from a study of blood T cell repertoires in COVID-19. Across the study: T cells, B-cell-depleted T cells, or PBMCs provided the cDNA or gDNA that served as material.

Trimming left V 10 bases short and J 1 base short, with 14 bases between. The germline V gene encodes CDR1 KGHSH and CDR2 LQKENI. The CDR3 runs 13 residues. The TCR sequence derives from a woman older than 75 with acute or convalescent COVID-19. Specimen: peripheral blood. The chain employs TRBV18 and TRBJ2-7; D is possibly TRBD1 (5 bases). The CDR3 loop reads CATSVGQSYEQYF. CDR3 nucleotides: TGTGCCACCTCGGTTGGACAATCCTACGAGCAGTACTTC.